The 12 T cell receptor beta chains given below trace back to one sample, sequenced in a study of cytomegalovirus exposure and HLA in healthy donors. The PCR had 60 Vbeta and 13 Jbeta primers. Profiling relied on immunoSEQ multiplex PCR, and the TCRdb table lists in-frame clones only, not all of them. The repertoire includes about 160,000 clones, 79% of them detected once, and 2% to 2.5% sits in the top ten. The sequenced sample was PBMCs. These receptor sequences come from a man in his forties in good health and CMV-seronegative.

This chain joins TRBV27 and TRBJ2-7, with 10 bases fitting TRBD2. The CDR3 runs 14 residues. Germline-derived CDR1 and CDR2 are MNHEY and SMNVEV (reference sequence). Unmatched junction bases numbered 12, after V lost 6 bases and J lost 10 bases. The CDR3 sequence is CASSPFLAGARQYF. As DNA, the CDR3 is TGTGCCAGCAGCCCTTTCCTAGCGGGGGCCCGACAGTACTTC.

V gene TRBV6-1 combines with J gene TRBJ2-1; D ambiguous. CDR3 length equals 15 residues. Germline V gene data show CDR1 as MNHNS and CDR2 as SASEGT. V lost 5 bases, J lost 0 bases, and 11 bases lay in between. CDR3 nucleotides: TGTGCCAGCAGTAACCCGACGGGCTCCTACAATGAGCAGTTCTTC. Translated: CASSNPTGSYNEQFF.

The chain is built from TRBV7-6 and TRBJ2-7; TRBD2 aligns across 14 bases. The V segment lost 5 bases and the J segment 5 bases; nucleotides outside the gene matches: 8. The CDR3 has 16 amino acids. Germline CDR1 and CDR2: SGHVS and FNYEAQ. The CDR3 region is CASSPGTSGSLHEQYF. The CDR3 DNA sequence: TGTGCCAGCAGCCCTGGGACTAGCGGGAGTCTCCACGAGCAGTACTTC.

A word on this clone: Other DNA sequences in this specimen translate into the identical CDR3. CDR3 coding DNA: TGTGCCAGCAGCCTAGCGGGGGGGGAGACCCAGTACTTC. It encodes CASSLAGGETQYF. This chain connects TRBV5-4 to TRBJ2-5; 12 nucleotides align to TRBD2. From germline, CDR1 is SGHNT and CDR2 YYREEE (reference sequence). The CDR3 runs to 13 residues. The V and J ends lost 4 bases and 5 bases, in that order; junction bases with no gene match: 0.

The rearrangement uses TRBV29-1 and TRBJ1-4; D might be TRBD1 (6 bases). The CDR3 contains 13 residues. V lost 6 bases to trimming and J lost 5 bases, with 13 bases between them. Germline loops: CDR1 SQVTM, CDR2 ANQGSEA. The CDR3 nucleotides are TGCAGCGTACAGATACAGGGAAATGAAAAACTGTTTTTT. Its protein product is CSVQIQGNEKLFF. The full variable domain, with the rest looked up from reference TRBV29-1 and TRBJ1-4, is SAVISQKPSRDICQRGTSLTIQCQVDSQVTMMFWYRQQPGQSLTLIATANQGSEATYESGFVIDKFPISRPNLTFSTLTVSNMSPEDSSIYLCSVQIQGNEKLFFGSGTQLSVL.

This clone was picked up one time. The chain links TRBV4-1 to TRBJ2-7, with 8 nucleotides matching TRBD2. CDR3 length: 15 amino acids. V lost 1 base and J lost 2; bases outside the gene matches: 4. CDR1 is MGHRA and CDR2 is YSYEKL in the germline V gene. CDR3 coding DNA: TGCGCCAGCAGCCAAGTACTAGCGGCTACCTACGAGCAGTACTTC. This translates into CASSQVLAATYEQYF.

The rearrangement links TRBV7-2 to TRBJ1-1; D may be TRBD1 (5 bases). Germline loops: CDR1 SGHTA, CDR2 FQGNSA. V was clipped by 5 bases and J by 1 base, with 11 bases between them. The CDR3 has 14 residues. CDR3 protein: CASSMDTSNTEAFF. For the CDR3, the DNA is TGTGCCAGCAGCATGGACACCTCGAACACTGAAGCTTTCTTT. The full variable domain, its missing parts supplied by reference TRBV7-2 and TRBJ1-1, is GAGVSQSPSNKVTEKGKDVELRCDPISGHTALYWYRQSLGQGLEFLIYFQGNSAPDKSGLPSDRFSAERTGGSVSTLTIQRTQQEDSAVYLCASSMDTSNTEAFFGQGTRLTVV.

Only a few counts were recorded for this clone. V and J are TRBV5-1 and TRBJ2-1; 7 bases align to TRBD1. The trim removed 2 bases at V and 5 bases at J, leaving 7 bases unmatched. There are 15 residues in the CDR3. Germline V gene sequence: CDR1 SGHRS, CDR2 YFSETQ. This CDR3 reads CASSLSGGRNNEQFF. In DNA, the CDR3 is TGCGCCAGCAGCTTATCAGGGGGACGGAACAATGAGCAGTTCTTC.

The rearrangement uses TRBV6-1 and TRBJ2-7, with 7 nucleotides matching TRBD2. V lost 5 bases, J lost 3 bases, and 4 bases stayed unmatched. Germline assignment: CDR1 MNHNS and CDR2 SASEGT. The CDR3 is 13 amino acids. In DNA form, the CDR3 reads TGTGCCAGCAGTCATAGCGGGCACTACGAGCAGTACTTC. The encoded protein is CASSHSGHYEQYF.

The chain carries TRBV7-9 and TRBJ1-1; D not certain. The V end was cut by 1 base, the J end by 1 base, with 4 bases between. Looked up from germline, CDR1 is SEHNR and CDR2 is FQNEAQ (reference sequence). This CDR3 region has 13 residues. In DNA form, the CDR3 reads TGTGCCAGCAGCTTAGGAGCGAACACTGAAGCTTTCTTT. This encodes CASSLGANTEAFF.

The chain recombines TRBV30 with TRBJ2-7; D is uncertain. Looked up from germline, CDR1 is GTSNPN and CDR2 is SVGIG (reference sequence). V lost 3 bases, J lost 0 bases, and 9 bases lay in between. This CDR3 spans 13 amino acids. The CDR3 region is CAWSHSNSYEQYF. The CDR3, as DNA: TGTGCCTGGAGCCATAGTAACTCCTACGAGCAGTACTTC. Drawing the rest from reference TRBV30 and TRBJ2-7, the complete variable domain is SQTIHQWPATLVQPVGSPLSLECTVEGTSNPNLYWYRQAAGRGLQLLFYSVGIGQISSEVPQNLSASRPQDRQFILSSKKLLLSDSGFYLCAWSHSNSYEQYFGPGTRLTVT.

The V call is TRBV2, the J call TRBJ2-5, with a weak D call TRBD1 (5 bases). The germline CDR1 and CDR2 sequences are SNHLY and FYNNEI. The V end was cut by 6 bases, the J end by 2 bases, with 16 bases between. The CDR3 contains 15 residues. CDR3 sequence (DNA): TGTGCCAGCAGAACCGACCAGGGCAGACAAGAGACCCAGTACTTC. The encoded protein is CASRTDQGRQETQYF. Full variable domain (remainder filled in from reference TRBV2 and TRBJ2-5): EPEVTQTPSHQVTQMGQEVILRCVPISNHLYFYWYRQILGQKVEFLVSFYNNEISEKSEIFDDQFSVERPDGSNFTLKIRSTKLEDSAMYFCASRTDQGRQETQYFGPGTRLLVL.